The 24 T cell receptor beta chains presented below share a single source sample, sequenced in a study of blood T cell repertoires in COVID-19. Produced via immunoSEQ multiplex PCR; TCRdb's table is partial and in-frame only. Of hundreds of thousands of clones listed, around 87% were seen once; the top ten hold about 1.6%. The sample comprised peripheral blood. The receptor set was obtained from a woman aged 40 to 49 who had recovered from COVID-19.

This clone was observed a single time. The CDR3 here is CASSVAGAHGQPQHF. CDR3 DNA: TGTGCCAGCAGCGTAGCAGGGGCGCACGGTCAGCCCCAGCATTTT. This chain connects TRBV9 to TRBJ1-5, with D possibly matching TRBD1 (6 bases). The germline CDR1 and CDR2 sequences are SGDLS and YYNGEE. The length of the CDR3 is 15 residues. V lost 0 bases and J lost 6, with 13 bases in between.

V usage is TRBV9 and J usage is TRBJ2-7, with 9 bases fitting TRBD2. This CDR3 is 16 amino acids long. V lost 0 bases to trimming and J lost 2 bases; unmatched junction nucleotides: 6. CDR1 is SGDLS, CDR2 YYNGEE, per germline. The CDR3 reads CASSVGLAGDPYEQYF. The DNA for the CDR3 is TGTGCCAGCAGCGTAGGGTTAGCGGGGGATCCCTACGAGCAGTACTTC.

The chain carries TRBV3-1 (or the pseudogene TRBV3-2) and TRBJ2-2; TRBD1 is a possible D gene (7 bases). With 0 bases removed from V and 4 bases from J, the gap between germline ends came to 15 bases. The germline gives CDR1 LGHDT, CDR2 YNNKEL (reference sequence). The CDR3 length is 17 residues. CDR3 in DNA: TGTGCCAGCAGCCAAGATCCGGGCAGGGGGGTCACCGGGGAGCTGTTTTTT. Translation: CASSQDPGRGVTGELFF.

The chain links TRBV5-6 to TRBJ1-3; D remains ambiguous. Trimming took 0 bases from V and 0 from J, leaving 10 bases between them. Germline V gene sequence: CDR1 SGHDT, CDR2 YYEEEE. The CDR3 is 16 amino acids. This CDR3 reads CASSLGPPISGNTIYF. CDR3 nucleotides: TGTGCCAGCAGCTTGGGGCCGCCGATCTCTGGAAACACCATATATTTT.

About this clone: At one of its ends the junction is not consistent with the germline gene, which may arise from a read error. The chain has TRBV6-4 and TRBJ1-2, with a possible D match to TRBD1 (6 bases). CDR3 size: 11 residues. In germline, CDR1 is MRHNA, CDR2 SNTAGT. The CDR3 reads CASSDGSGAYF. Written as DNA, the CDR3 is TGTGCCAGCAGTGACGGATCAGGGGCCTACTTC.

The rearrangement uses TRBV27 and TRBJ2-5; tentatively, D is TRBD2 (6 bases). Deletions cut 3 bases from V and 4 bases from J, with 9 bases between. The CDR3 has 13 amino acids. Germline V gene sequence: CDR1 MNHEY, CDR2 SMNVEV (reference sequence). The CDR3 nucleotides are TGTGCCAGCAGTTTGGTGGGGGGAGAGACCCAGTACTTC. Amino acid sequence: CASSLVGGETQYF.

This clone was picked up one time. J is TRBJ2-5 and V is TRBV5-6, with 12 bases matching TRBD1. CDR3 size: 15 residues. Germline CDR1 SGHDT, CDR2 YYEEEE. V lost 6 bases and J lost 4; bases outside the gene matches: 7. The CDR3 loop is CASIQQGQGAETQYF. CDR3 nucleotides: TGTGCCAGCATCCAGCAGGGACAGGGGGCAGAGACCCAGTACTTC. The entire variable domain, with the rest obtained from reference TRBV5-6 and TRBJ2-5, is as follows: DAGVTQSPTHLIKTRGQQVTLRCSPKSGHDTVSWYQQALGQGPQFIFQYYEEEERQRGNFPDRFSGHQFPNYSSELNVNALLLGDSALYLCASIQQGQGAETQYFGPGTRLLVL.

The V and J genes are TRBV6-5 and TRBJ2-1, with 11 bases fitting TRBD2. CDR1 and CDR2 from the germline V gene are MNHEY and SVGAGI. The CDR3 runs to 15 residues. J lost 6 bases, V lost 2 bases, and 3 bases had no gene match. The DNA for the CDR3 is TGTGCCAGCAGTTACGACGGGACTAGCGGCAATGAGCAGTTCTTC. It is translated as CASSYDGTSGNEQFF.

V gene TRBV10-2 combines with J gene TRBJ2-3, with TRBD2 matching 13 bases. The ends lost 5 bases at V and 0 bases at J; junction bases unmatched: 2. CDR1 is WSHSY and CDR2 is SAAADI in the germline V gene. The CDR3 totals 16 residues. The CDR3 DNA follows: TGCGCCAGCAGTCGACTAGCGGGGGGAAGCACAGATACGCAGTATTTT. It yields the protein CASSRLAGGSTDTQYF.

CDR3 bases: TGCGCCAGCAGCTTGTCCCGGACAGCGAACACTGAAGCTTTCTTT. Protein: CASSLSRTANTEAFF. V is TRBV5-1 and J is TRBJ1-1; tentatively, D is TRBD1 (6 bases). The CDR3 is made up of 15 amino acids. Germline V gives CDR1 SGHRS, CDR2 YFSETQ. Trimming removed 1 base at V and 1 base at J, with 11 bases between.

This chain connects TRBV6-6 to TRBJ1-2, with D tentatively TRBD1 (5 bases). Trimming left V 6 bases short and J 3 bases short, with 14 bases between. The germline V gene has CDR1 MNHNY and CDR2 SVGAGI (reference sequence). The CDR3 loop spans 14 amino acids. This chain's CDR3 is CASRRGAQDYGYTF. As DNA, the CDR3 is TGTGCCAGCAGGCGCGGGGCCCAGGACTATGGCTACACCTTC.

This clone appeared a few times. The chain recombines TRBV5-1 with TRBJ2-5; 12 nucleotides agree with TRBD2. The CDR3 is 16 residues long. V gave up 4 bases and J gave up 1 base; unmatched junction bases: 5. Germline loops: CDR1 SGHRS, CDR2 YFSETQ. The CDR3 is CASSQGLAGPQETQYF. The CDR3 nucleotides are TGCGCCAGCAGCCAAGGACTAGCGGGACCCCAAGAGACCCAGTACTTC.

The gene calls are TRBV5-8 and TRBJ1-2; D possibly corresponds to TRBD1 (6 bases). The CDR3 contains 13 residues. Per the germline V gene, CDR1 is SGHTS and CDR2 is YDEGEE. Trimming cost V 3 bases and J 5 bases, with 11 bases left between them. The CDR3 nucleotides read TGTGCCAGCAGCTCGGTGGACAGTTATGGCTACACCTTC. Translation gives CASSSVDSYGYTF. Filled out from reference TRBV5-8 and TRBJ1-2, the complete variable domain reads EAGVTQSPTHLIKTRGQQATLRCSPISGHTSVYWYQQALGLGLQFLLWYDEGEERNRGNFPPRFSGRQFPNYSSELNVNALELEDSALYLCASSSVDSYGYTFGSGTRLTVV.

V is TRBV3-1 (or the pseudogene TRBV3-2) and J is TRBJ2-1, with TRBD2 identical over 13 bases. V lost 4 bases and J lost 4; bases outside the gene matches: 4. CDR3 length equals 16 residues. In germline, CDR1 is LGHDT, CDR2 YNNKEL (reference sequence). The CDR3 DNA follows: TGTGCCAGCAGCCGGAGGGGACTAGCGGGGTACAATGAGCAGTTCTTC. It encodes CASSRRGLAGYNEQFF.

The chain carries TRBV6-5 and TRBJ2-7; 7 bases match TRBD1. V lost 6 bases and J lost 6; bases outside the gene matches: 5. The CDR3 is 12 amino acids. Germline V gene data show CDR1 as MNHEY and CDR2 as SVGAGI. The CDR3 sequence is CASSRTGAEQYF. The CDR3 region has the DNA TGTGCCAGCAGCCGTACAGGGGCCGAGCAGTACTTC.

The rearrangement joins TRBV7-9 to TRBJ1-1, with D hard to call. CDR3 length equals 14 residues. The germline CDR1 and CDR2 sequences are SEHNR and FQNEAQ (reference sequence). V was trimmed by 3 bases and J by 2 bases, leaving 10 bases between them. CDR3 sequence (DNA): TGTGCCAGCAGCTTTAGTAGAGGAAACACTGAAGCTTTCTTT. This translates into CASSFSRGNTEAFF. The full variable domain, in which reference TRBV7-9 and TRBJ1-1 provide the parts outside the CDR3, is DTGVSQNPRHKITKRGQNVTFRCDPISEHNRLYWYRQTLGQGPEFLTYFQNEAQLEKSRLLSDRFSAERPKGSFSTLEIQRTEQGDSAMYLCASSFSRGNTEAFFGQGTRLTVV.

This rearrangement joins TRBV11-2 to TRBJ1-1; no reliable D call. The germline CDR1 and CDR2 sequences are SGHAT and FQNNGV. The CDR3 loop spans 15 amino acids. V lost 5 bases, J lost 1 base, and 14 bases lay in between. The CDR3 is CASSPPRLTNTEAFF. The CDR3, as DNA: TGTGCCAGCAGCCCGCCGAGGTTGACGAACACTGAAGCTTTCTTT.

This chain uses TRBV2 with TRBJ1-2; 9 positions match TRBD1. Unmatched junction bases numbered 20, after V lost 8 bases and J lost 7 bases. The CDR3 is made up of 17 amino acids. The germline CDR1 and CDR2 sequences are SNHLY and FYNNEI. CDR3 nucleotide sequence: TGTGCCAGCCCCCCGCCGGGACAGGGCACCCTTTCGGGTGGCTACACCTTC. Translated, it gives CASPPPGQGTLSGGYTF.

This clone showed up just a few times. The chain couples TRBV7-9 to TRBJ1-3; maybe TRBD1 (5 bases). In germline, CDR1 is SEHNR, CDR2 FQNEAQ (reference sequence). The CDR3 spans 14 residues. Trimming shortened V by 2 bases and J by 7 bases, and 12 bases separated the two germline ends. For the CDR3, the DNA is TGTGCCAGCAGCTTACAGACAGTTGGTAACACCATATATTTT. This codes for CASSLQTVGNTIYF.

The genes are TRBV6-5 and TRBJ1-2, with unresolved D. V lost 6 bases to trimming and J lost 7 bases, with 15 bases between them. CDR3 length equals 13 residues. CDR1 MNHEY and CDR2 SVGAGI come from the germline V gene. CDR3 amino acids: CASSPSGALGYTF. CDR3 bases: TGTGCCAGCAGCCCCTCGGGTGCCCTTGGCTACACCTTC.

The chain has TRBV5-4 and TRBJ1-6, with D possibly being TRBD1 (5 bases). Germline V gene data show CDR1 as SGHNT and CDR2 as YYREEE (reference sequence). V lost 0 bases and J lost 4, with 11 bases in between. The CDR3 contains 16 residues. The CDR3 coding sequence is TGTGCCAGCAGCTTGGTGGGGGGAGGGTATAATTCACCCCTCCACTTT. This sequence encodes CASSLVGGGYNSPLHF.

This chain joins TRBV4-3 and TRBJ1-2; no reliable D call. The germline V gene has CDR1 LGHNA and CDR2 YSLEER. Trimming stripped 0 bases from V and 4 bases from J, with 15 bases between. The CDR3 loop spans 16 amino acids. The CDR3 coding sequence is TGCGCCAGCAGCCAAGATGTGCAGAATCCAATCTATGGCTACACCTTC. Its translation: CASSQDVQNPIYGYTF.

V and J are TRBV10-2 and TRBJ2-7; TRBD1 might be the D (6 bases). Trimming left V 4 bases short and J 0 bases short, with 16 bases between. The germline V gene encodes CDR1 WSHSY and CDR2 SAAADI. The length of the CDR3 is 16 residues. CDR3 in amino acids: CASSAARTASSYEQYF. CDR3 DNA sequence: TGCGCCAGCAGTGCGGCTAGGACAGCATCCTCCTACGAGCAGTACTTC.

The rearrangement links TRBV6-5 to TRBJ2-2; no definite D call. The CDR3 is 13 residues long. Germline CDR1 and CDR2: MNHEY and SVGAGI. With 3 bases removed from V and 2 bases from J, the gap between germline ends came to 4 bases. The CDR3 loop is CASSYTNTGELFF. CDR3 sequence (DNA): TGTGCCAGCAGTTATACTAACACCGGGGAGCTGTTTTTT.